This is a list of T cell receptor beta chains from one sample in a study of OX40 agonist ivuxolimab in advanced cancers. This table comes from immunoSEQ multiplex PCR, and its TCRdb copy is limited to in-frame clones, with some not included. Altogether more than 95,000 clones are present, 94% being singletons, with the ten largest covering 0.18%. The specimen comprised CD4+ or CD8+ T cells sorted from blood, sampled in a trial of the OX40 agonist ivuxolimab. The receptor source for this set is an adult with an advanced solid tumor such as melanoma, head and neck, liver or kidney cancer. CDR3s include the opening cysteine and the closing phenylalanine or tryptophan. Each record gives: V gene, clone size, J gene, D gene, CDR3 protein, CDR3 DNA. The D gene is left open where the match is weak. A clone size is listed for some rows: how often the clone was seen (once, few, many), or a class if it is expanded.

TRBV7-3,-,TRBJ2-3,-,CASSSKGGSTDTQYF,TGTGCCAGCAGCTCAAAGGGCGGAAGCACAGATACGCAGTATTTT
TRBV5-8,-,TRBJ2-2,TRBD2,CASFTSGSWPGELFF,TGTGCCAGCTTTACTAGCGGGAGTTGGCCCGGGGAGCTGTTTTTT
TRBV18,-,TRBJ2-7,TRBD2,CASSPQPPGTSGRMDEQYF,TGTGCCAGCTCACCTCAACCTCCCGGGACTAGCGGGAGGATGGACGAGCAGTACTTC
TRBV28,-,TRBJ1-4,-,CASTGGEAYEKLFF,TGTGCCAGCACGGGAGGGGAGGCATATGAAAAACTGTTTTTT
TRBV30,-,TRBJ2-5,-,CAWSGGLQETQYF,TGTGCCTGGAGTGGGGGACTTCAGGAGACCCAGTACTTC
TRBV28,-,TRBJ1-1,TRBD1,CASSRTGVSFAEAFF,TGTGCCAGCAGTCGGACAGGGGTTAGTTTCGCTGAAGCTTTCTTT
TRBV28,-,TRBJ1-2,TRBD1,CASSRLRDRPSRGYGYTF,TGTGCCAGCAGTCGGCTCCGGGACAGACCCTCCCGGGGCTATGGCTACACCTTC
TRBV19,-,TRBJ2-7,-,CASSIRGFREPYEQYF,TGTGCCAGTAGTATTCGGGGTTTTCGGGAACCCTACGAGCAGTACTTC
TRBV29-1,-,TRBJ2-7,-,CSVVQRKTYEQYF,TGCAGCGTTGTGCAGCGGAAAACCTACGAGCAGTACTTC
TRBV28,-,TRBJ2-7,-,CASSLRARSLVSEQYF,TGTGCCAGCAGTTTGCGGGCGCGGAGCCTGGTGAGCGAGCAGTACTTC
TRBV5-6,-,TRBJ1-4,TRBD1,CASRGQHNEKLFF,TGTGCCAGCAGGGGACAGCATAATGAAAAACTGTTTTTT
TRBV11-3,-,TRBJ2-7,-,CASSRNILPGEPGEQYF,TGTGCCAGCAGCCGTAACATCCTACCCGGGGAACCGGGCGAGCAGTACTTC
TRBV19,-,TRBJ2-5,-,CASSISRAQETQYF,TGTGCCAGTAGTATCTCCAGGGCTCAAGAGACCCAGTACTTC
TRBV4-1,-,TRBJ1-2,-,CASSQDGVWGYTF,TGCGCCAGCAGCCAAGATGGGGTTTGGGGCTACACCTTC
TRBV9,-,TRBJ2-5,TRBD2,CASTIVSGRAETQYF,TGTGCCAGCACCATCGTTAGCGGGAGGGCCGAGACCCAGTACTTC
TRBV19,-,TRBJ2-6,TRBD1,CASINRRGGAGANVLTF,TGTGCCAGTATCAACCGCAGAGGGGGCGCTGGGGCCAACGTCCTGACTTTC
TRBV6-1,-,TRBJ1-1,-,CASGWGWAEAFF,TGTGCCAGCGGATGGGGGTGGGCTGAAGCTTTCTTT
TRBV5-6,-,TRBJ1-2,-,CASSWRSTGSGYGYTF,TGTGCCAGCAGCTGGCGATCTACAGGGAGCGGCTATGGCTACACCTTC
TRBV11-3,-,TRBJ2-3,-,CASSQIGGPDTQYF,TGTGCCAGCAGCCAAATAGGAGGGCCAGATACGCAGTATTTT
TRBV5-4,-,TRBJ2-5,TRBD2,CASSPGTTETQYF,TGTGCCAGCAGCCCGGGGACTACAGAGACCCAGTACTTC
TRBV28,-,TRBJ2-7,-,CASSRAGRDDEQYF,TGTGCCAGCAGTCGCGCAGGCAGGGACGACGAGCAGTACTTC
TRBV5-1,-,TRBJ2-7,-,CASSLDRFEQYF,TGCGCCAGCAGCTTGGACAGATTCGAGCAGTACTTC
TRBV6-5,once,TRBJ1-2,-,CASRNSGTENGYTF,TGTGCCAGCAGGAATTCCGGGACGGAGAATGGCTACACCTTC
TRBV6-1,once,TRBJ2-5,-,CASRPRTQRGETQYF,TGTGCCAGCCGCCCTCGGACCCAACGGGGAGAGACCCAGTACTTC
TRBV7-2,-,TRBJ1-2,TRBD1,CASSSQQGFGGYTF,TGTGCCAGCAGCAGCCAACAGGGGTTCGGCGGCTACACCTTC
TRBV9,-,TRBJ1-6,-,CARPNSPLHF,TGTGCCAGACCTAATTCACCCCTCCACTTT
TRBV9,-,TRBJ2-7,-,CASSVGGGIGSSEQYF,TGTGCCAGCAGCGTAGGTGGCGGGATTGGGTCTAGCGAGCAGTACTTC
TRBV15,-,TRBJ1-1,-,CATSRDWSGTNTEAFF,TGCGCCACCAGCAGAGATTGGAGTGGAACGAACACTGAAGCTTTCTTT
TRBV5-1,once,TRBJ2-3,TRBD2,CASSLSGLAGGSRGDTQYF,TGCGCCAGCAGCCTTTCGGGACTAGCGGGGGGCTCCCGGGGAGATACGCAGTATTTT
TRBV18,-,TRBJ2-5,-,CASSDVGKETQYF,TGTGCCAGCTCGGATGTGGGGAAAGAGACCCAGTACTTC
TRBV7-2,-,TRBJ2-7,-,CASSHRRPGATYEQYF,TGTGCCAGCAGCCACCGCCGGCCAGGGGCGACCTACGAGCAGTACTTC
TRBV4-3,-,TRBJ2-5,-,CASSQESLARETQYF,TGCGCCAGCAGCCAAGAGTCCCTAGCGCGAGAGACCCAGTACTTC
TRBV18,-,TRBJ2-7,-,CASSPYTVPYEQYF,TGTGCCAGCTCACCATACACGGTTCCCTACGAGCAGTACTTC
TRBV19,-,TRBJ1-3,-,CASSIPYSRRNTIYF,TGTGCCAGTAGTATCCCTTACAGTCGGCGGAACACCATATATTTT
TRBV28,-,TRBJ2-7,-,CASSLSGYEQYF,TGTGCCAGCAGCCTTAGCGGCTACGAGCAGTACTTC
TRBV7-2,-,TRBJ2-3,-,CASSFTDYTDTQYF,TGTGCCAGCAGCTTTACGGACTACACAGATACGCAGTATTTT
TRBV25-1,once,TRBJ2-2,-,CASSDHRPGELFF,TGTGCCAGCAGTGACCACCGACCCGGGGAGCTGTTTTTT
TRBV9,once,TRBJ2-7,TRBD2,CASSPRLAGATMPYEQYF,TGTGCCAGCAGCCCCCGGCTAGCGGGAGCCACGATGCCCTACGAGCAGTACTTC
TRBV5-5,-,TRBJ2-7,-,CATSHGRVPLSSFDF,TGTGCCACGTCTCACGGGCGGGTCCCCCTTTCGAGTTTCGATTTC
TRBV5-1,-,TRBJ1-1,-,CASSSDHMNTEAFF,TGCGCCAGCAGTTCAGACCACATGAACACTGAAGCTTTCTTT
TRBV6-5,once,TRBJ1-1,-,CASSYEGRNTEAFF,TGTGCCAGCAGTTACGAGGGTAGGAACACTGAAGCTTTCTTT